Below, 2 T cell receptor beta chains from the same sample are listed, as sequenced in a study of cytomegalovirus exposure and HLA in healthy donors (TCRdb year 2017). The library was prepared using the immunoSEQ multiplex PCR assay. The multiplex PCR relied on a mix of 60 forward primers for TCR Vbeta segments and 13 reverse primers for TCR Jbeta segments. Imported from immuneACCESS, the table was reduced by TCRdb to in-frame sequences with V and J called. These copies leave out some clones; in studies compared against another copy, an unresolved V gene accounts for under half, and the cause of the remainder is not known. This sample holds 150,000 to 200,000 clones; around 82% were observed only once. The ten largest make up around 2% of the sample. The sequenced material came from PBMCs. The receptors were gathered from a young man in good health and CMV-seronegative.

V is TRBV25-1 and J is TRBJ2-3; possible D gene TRBD1, 5 bases. Germline assignment: CDR1 MGHDK and CDR2 SYGVNS. This CDR3 contains 12 residues. V lost 4 bases and J lost 8, with 10 bases in between. CDR3 region: CASSVQGATQYF. The CDR3 DNA sequence: TGTGCCAGCAGTGTCCAGGGTGCTACGCAGTATTTT.

The V call is TRBV5-6, the J call TRBJ1-5, with D uncertain. CDR1 and CDR2 from the germline V gene are SGHDT and YYEEEE. Trimming left V 1 base short and J 7 bases short, with 12 bases between. The CDR3 spans 14 residues. The CDR3 is CASSLQQLGQPQHF. The DNA of the CDR3 is TGTGCCAGCAGCTTGCAACAGCTCGGACAGCCCCAGCATTTT.